The rows below give T cell receptor beta chains drawn from one sample of a study of blood T cell repertoires in COVID-19. TCRdb keeps only in-frame clones here, not all; method: immunoSEQ multiplex PCR. The sample consists of over 250,000 clones, 87% of them appearing once. The sequencing input was peripheral blood. The origin of the receptors is a woman aged 45-60 years with acute or convalescent COVID-19. The CDR3 runs from the conserved cysteine through the conserved F or W. Each record gives: J gene, V gene, clone size, D gene, CDR3 DNA, CDR3 protein. The D gene is left open where the match is weak. Some rows have no size entry. The others give once, few or many, or a class for an expanded clone.

J: TRBJ2-2; V: TRBV5-1; size: .; D: TRBD2; DNA: TGCGCCAGCAGCTTTCCGGCTAGCGGGAGGGCCGACGTCACCGGGGAGCTGTTTTTT; CDR3: CASSFPASGRADVTGELFF
J: TRBJ2-7; V: TRBV28; size: .; D: TRBD2; DNA: TGTGCCAGCGGTGGACTAGCGGGCTCCTACGAGCAGTACTTC; CDR3: CASGGLAGSYEQYF
J: TRBJ1-1; V: TRBV19; size: .; D: .; DNA: TGTGCCAGTAGTAGGTGGGACATCGAAAACACTGAAGCTTTCTTT; CDR3: CASSRWDIENTEAFF
J: TRBJ2-1; V: TRBV10-3; size: .; D: TRBD2; DNA: TGTGCCATCAGTGGGGCCCTAGCGGGAGTCCTCTACAATGAGCAGTTCTTC; CDR3: CAISGALAGVLYNEQFF
J: TRBJ1-2; V: TRBV24-1; size: few; D: .; DNA: TGTGCCACCAGTGATTTGTGGGGGGACTATGGCTACACCTTC; CDR3: CATSDLWGDYGYTF
J: TRBJ2-3; V: TRBV4-2; size: .; D: TRBD2; DNA: TGTGCCAGCAGCCCCGAACCGGGACTAGCGTTAACAGATACGCAGTATTTT; CDR3: CASSPEPGLALTDTQYF
J: TRBJ2-2; V: TRBV9; size: .; D: TRBD1; DNA: TGTGCCAGCAGCCGAGAGGGACAGGGAACCGGGGAGCTGTTTTTT; CDR3: CASSREGQGTGELFF
J: TRBJ2-1; V: TRBV23-1; size: .; D: TRBD2; DNA: TGCGCCAGCAGTCAATCGAGAAGACTAGCGGGAGGGGATGAGCAGTTCTTC; CDR3: CASSQSRRLAGGDEQFF
J: TRBJ2-7; V: TRBV27; size: .; D: TRBD1; DNA: TGTGCCAGCAGTTTCCAACGGACAGGGGCCCACTACGAGCAGTACTTC; CDR3: CASSFQRTGAHYEQYF
J: TRBJ2-3; V: TRBV3-1/TRBV3-2; size: .; D: TRBD2; DNA: TGTGCCAGCAGCGAAGATAGCGGGAGGGAAGGCACAGATACGCAGTATTTT; CDR3: CASSEDSGREGTDTQYF
J: TRBJ2-1; V: TRBV28; size: few; D: TRBD2; DNA: TGTGCCAGCAGTTTCTTTCGATTGGCGGGAGGCGATGAGCAGTTCTTC; CDR3: CASSFFRLAGGDEQFF
J: TRBJ1-1; V: TRBV4-3; size: .; D: TRBD1; DNA: TGCGCCAGCAGTCCAAAGTACACAGGGGGAGTACCTGAAGCTTTCTTT; CDR3: CASSPKYTGGVPEAFF
J: TRBJ1-5; V: TRBV28; size: few; D: .; DNA: TGTGCCAGCAGAATCCGCGGGGTACAGCATTTT; CDR3: CASRIRGVQHF
J: TRBJ2-7; V: TRBV28; size: .; D: TRBD2; DNA: TGTGCCAGCAGGTCGACTAGCGGGAGCTACGAGCAGTACTTC; CDR3: CASRSTSGSYEQYF
J: TRBJ1-1; V: TRBV6-2/TRBV6-3; size: .; D: .; DNA: TGTGCCAGCAGTCAAGGGGCTGAAGCTTTCTTT; CDR3: CASSQGAEAFF
J: TRBJ2-3; V: TRBV3-1/TRBV3-2; size: .; D: .; DNA: TGTGCCAGCAGCCAATTGGCGGGGAGGGGGACGCAGTATTTT; CDR3: CASSQLAGRGTQYF
J: TRBJ2-3; V: TRBV3-1/TRBV3-2; size: .; D: .; DNA: TGTGCCAGCAGCCAGGGGGACTCGGGGGCAGATACGCAGTATTTT; CDR3: CASSQGDSGADTQYF
J: TRBJ2-1; V: TRBV4-2; size: .; D: TRBD2; DNA: TGTGCCAGCTCTGGGGGGACTAGCGGTGGATTAAGCTCCTACAATGAGCAGTTCTTC; CDR3: CASSGGTSGGLSSYNEQFF
J: TRBJ2-4; V: TRBV9; size: .; D: .; DNA: TGTGCCAGCCCCCGGTCTGGGGGGAAAAGGGTGTCCAAAAACATTCAGTACTTC; CDR3: CASPRSGGKRVSKNIQYF
J: TRBJ2-3; V: TRBV30; size: few; D: TRBD2; DNA: TGTGCCTGGAATGCGGGAGCGAAAGATACGCAGTATTTT; CDR3: CAWNAGAKDTQYF
J: TRBJ1-4; V: TRBV27; size: .; D: .; DNA: TGTGCCAGCAGCCCGGACAGAAGAAATGAAAAACTGTTTTTT; CDR3: CASSPDRRNEKLFF
J: TRBJ2-3; V: TRBV29-1; size: .; D: .; DNA: TGCAGCGTTGAAAGAGGGCCTGGCACAGATACGCAGTATTTT; CDR3: CSVERGPGTDTQYF
J: TRBJ1-4; V: TRBV6-5; size: once; D: TRBD1; DNA: TGTGCCAGCAGTCGCAGACAGGGCAATGAAAAACTGTTTTTT; CDR3: CASSRRQGNEKLFF
J: TRBJ2-7; V: TRBV30; size: .; D: TRBD2; DNA: TGTGCCTGGAGCTCGGCTAGCGGCAGCCCGTACGAGCAGTACTTC; CDR3: CAWSSASGSPYEQYF
J: TRBJ2-1; V: TRBV9; size: .; D: TRBD2; DNA: TGTGCCAGCAGCGCTCTCCCACTAGCGGAGGAGCAGTTCTTC; CDR3: CASSALPLAEEQFF
J: TRBJ1-1; V: TRBV28; size: few; D: TRBD1; DNA: TGTGCCTGCTTAACAGGGGGCACTGAAGCTTTCTTT; CDR3: CACLTGGTEAFF
J: TRBJ1-3; V: TRBV28; size: .; D: TRBD1; DNA: TGTGCCAGCAGTTTATCGGACAGGGCCTCTGGAAACACCATATATTTT; CDR3: CASSLSDRASGNTIYF